This T cell receptor (beta chain) appears in the sequencing data of a study of cytomegalovirus exposure and HLA in healthy donors. About the research overall: From HLA-typed donors, an early data release held some 91 million unique TCRs. Findings and caveats of the study: 164 TCR beta chains were listed as cytomegalovirus-associated. According to an earlier analysis, most TCR beta V segments yielded productive rearrangements about 90% or about 30% of the time. Presence/absence results assume similar sequencing depth per donor, which may not hold.

PCR primers comprised 60 Vbeta and 13 Jbeta primers. Generated by immunoSEQ multiplex PCR, the TCRdb table keeps only in-frame clones and is missing some. The sample includes about 100,000 clones, over 60% of them seen just once. V dropped 0 bases and J dropped 0; count of bases not matched to a gene: 2. This CDR3 is 16 amino acids long. Per germline, CDR1 LNHDA and CDR2 SQIVND (reference sequence). On this clone: What it binds is not known.

The chain links TRBV19 to TRBJ2-3, with 8 bases matching TRBD2. This receptor was taken from a female donor in good health and CMV-seropositive. Sequencing input: PBMCs. The CDR3 reads CASSIDSGGSTDTQYF. CDR3 in DNA: TGTGCCAGTAGTATAGACTCGGGAGGGAGCACAGATACGCAGTATTTT.